This T cell receptor beta chain was found in a study of cytomegalovirus exposure and HLA in healthy donors. General study results and limits: A later analysis reportedly found that, within productive TCRs, an Asian-associated ancestry cluster had fewer N-insertions than the mean observed across the approximately 600 donors. TRBV6-2, TRBV6-3 and other indistinguishable V segments were excluded.

The PCR contained 60 Vbeta and 13 Jbeta primers. Sequenced by immunoSEQ multiplex PCR; TCRdb stores in-frame clones only, minus some. The table lists 100,000 or so clones, 77% of them singletons. This clone has just a few counts. The target antigen is unknown. Germline V gives CDR1 SEHNR, CDR2 FQNEAQ (reference sequence). The CDR3 consists of 14 residues. J gave up 5 bases and V 5 bases, and 3 bases lay outside the gene matches. This TCR derives from a man aged 35-49 years in good health and CMV-seropositive. The chain employs TRBV7-9 and TRBJ1-6; 7 bases map to TRBD1. The sample consisted of PBMCs. The DNA for the CDR3 is TGTGCCAGCAGCCGGGACAGCAATAATTCACCCCTCCACTTT. This encodes CASSRDSNNSPLHF.